Following are 21 T cell receptor beta chains from one sample sequenced in a study of cytomegalovirus exposure and HLA in healthy donors. Data came from immunoSEQ multiplex PCR; TCRdb stores just in-frame clones and leaves some out. The sample consists of some 140,000 clones, around four fifths of them appearing once. Sequenced sample: PBMCs. The receptor set was obtained from a young man in good health and CMV-seropositive.

This clone was detected only once. This rearrangement joins TRBV11-2 to TRBJ1-1, with D unresolved. CDR1 and CDR2 (germline): SGHAT, FQNNGV. Trimming removed 3 bases from V and 4 bases from J, with 15 bases in between. This CDR3 spans 15 amino acids. CDR3 amino acids: CASSLEGSVGTEAFF. The CDR3 bases are TGTGCCAGCAGCTTGGAAGGGAGCGTCGGCACTGAAGCTTTCTTT.

A few counts support this clone. V usage is TRBV7-7 and J usage is TRBJ2-2; maybe TRBD1 (6 bases). V gave up 6 bases and J gave up 4 bases, with 12 bases separating them. Germline V lookup: CDR1 SSHAT, CDR2 FNYEAQ (reference sequence). The CDR3 has 14 amino acids. The CDR3: CASSSQGSTGELFF. CDR3 DNA: TGTGCCAGCAGTTCACAGGGAAGCACCGGGGAGCTGTTTTTT.

The V call is TRBV27, the J call TRBJ1-5, with TRBD1 matching over 8 bases. J gave up 3 bases and V 5 bases, and 6 bases lay outside the gene matches. This CDR3 spans 15 amino acids. In germline, CDR1 is MNHEY, CDR2 SMNVEV (reference sequence). The CDR3 here is CASSPRTGINQPQHF. CDR3 in DNA: TGTGCCAGCAGTCCCCGGACAGGGATCAATCAGCCCCAGCATTTT.

The V gene is TRBV7-2, the J gene TRBJ2-5, with D possibly being TRBD1 (6 bases). Deletions cut 5 bases from V and 4 bases from J, with 17 bases between. This CDR3 has 15 residues. CDR1 and CDR2 from the germline V gene are SGHTA and FQGNSA. Here the CDR3 reads CASSLTGTQGETQYF. CDR3 DNA sequence: TGTGCCAGCAGCCTTACCGGGACACAAGGAGAGACCCAGTACTTC.

This chain links TRBV5-1 with TRBJ2-3; no firm D call. The germline V gene has CDR1 SGHRS and CDR2 YFSETQ. The CDR3 loop spans 13 amino acids. V was shortened by 4 bases and J by 4 bases, with 10 bases between the two germline ends. CDR3 in amino acids: CASSVYSADTQYF. CDR3 bases: TGCGCCAGCAGCGTCTACTCCGCAGATACGCAGTATTTT.

This rearrangement joins TRBV5-4 to TRBJ2-4; 7 bases match TRBD2. The length of the CDR3 is 16 residues. Germline lookup yields CDR1 SGHNT and CDR2 YYREEE (reference sequence). V gave up 1 base and J gave up 0 bases; unmatched junction bases: 4. The CDR3 here is CASSLWEGRAKNIQYF. CDR3 DNA sequence: TGTGCCAGCAGCTTGTGGGAGGGAAGAGCCAAAAACATTCAGTACTTC.

The V gene is TRBV18, the J gene TRBJ1-1; D remains unclear. The germline gives CDR1 KGHSH, CDR2 LQKENI. The CDR3 loop spans 13 amino acids. Trimming removed 3 bases at V and 6 bases at J, with 11 bases between. The CDR3 DNA sequence: TGTGCCAGCTCACCTCTTGGAGGGTCTGAAGCTTTCTTT. This sequence encodes CASSPLGGSEAFF.

V gene TRBV7-6 combines with J gene TRBJ2-1; TRBD2 is a possible D gene (6 bases). V shed 2 bases and J shed 7 bases, with 6 bases lying between them. Germline V gives CDR1 SGHVS, CDR2 FNYEAQ. The CDR3 totals 12 residues. The CDR3: CASSLLANEQFF. CDR3 coding DNA: TGTGCCAGCAGCTTACTAGCGAATGAGCAGTTCTTC.

The chain recombines TRBV5-1 with TRBJ2-1, with 8 bases lining up with TRBD2. V lost 0 bases and J lost 5; bases outside the gene matches: 7. Germline V gene sequence: CDR1 SGHRS, CDR2 YFSETQ. CDR3 length equals 16 residues. CDR3 in DNA: TGCGCCAGCAGCTTGGAGCTAGCGGGTTTTAACAATGAGCAGTTCTTC. Its translation: CASSLELAGFNNEQFF.

V and J are TRBV5-6 and TRBJ2-7, with D possibly being TRBD1 (5 bases). The germline CDR1 and CDR2 sequences are SGHDT and YYEEEE. The CDR3 has 15 residues. The germline V and J ends were trimmed by 0 bases and 6 bases, with 16 bases remaining between them. CDR3: CASSLAQGSIGEQYF. Written as DNA, the CDR3 is TGTGCCAGCAGCTTGGCGCAGGGATCTATTGGCGAGCAGTACTTC.

This rearrangement joins TRBV27 to TRBJ1-2; 7 bases map to TRBD1. The CDR3 spans 16 residues. V lost 6 bases and J lost 4; bases outside the gene matches: 14. Germline CDR1 and CDR2: MNHEY and SMNVEV (reference sequence). The CDR3 protein is CASRPAPLQGPYGYTF. DNA for the CDR3: TGTGCCAGCAGGCCGGCACCACTACAGGGGCCCTATGGCTACACCTTC.

This clone has more than one count but fewer than ten. The chain uses TRBV2 and TRBJ2-7, with D possibly TRBD2 on 5 matching bases. The V end lost 1 base, the J end lost 0 bases, and 10 bases lay between the germline ends. The CDR3 length is 15 residues. Germline V lookup: CDR1 SNHLY, CDR2 FYNNEI. CDR3: CASSEDSAFSYEQYF. CDR3 sequence (DNA): TGTGCCAGCAGTGAAGATAGCGCCTTCTCCTACGAGCAGTACTTC.

The rearrangement uses TRBV7-8 and TRBJ1-2, with 10 nucleotides matching TRBD1. The V segment lost 5 bases and the J segment 5 bases; nucleotides outside the gene matches: 8. Germline values: CDR1 SGHVS, CDR2 FQNEAQ. This CDR3 has 15 amino acids. The CDR3 sequence is CASSVEGQGSYGYTF. CDR3 bases: TGTGCCAGCAGCGTAGAGGGACAGGGGTCTTATGGCTACACCTTC.

Comment on this clone: Other DNA sequences in this specimen translate into the identical CDR3. The chain recombines TRBV5-1 with TRBJ2-5, with TRBD2 as a possible D gene (6 bases). CDR1 SGHRS and CDR2 YFSETQ come from the germline V gene. V lost 2 bases and J lost 1, with 9 bases in between. This CDR3 is built from 14 residues. The CDR3 spells CASSLGDFQETQYF. CDR3 coding DNA: TGCGCCAGCAGCTTAGGGGACTTCCAAGAGACCCAGTACTTC.

The rearrangement joins TRBV5-4 to TRBJ1-1; D gene ambiguous. CDR1 and CDR2 from the germline V gene are SGHNT and YYREEE (reference sequence). CDR3 length: 15 amino acids. V was trimmed by 2 bases and J by 0 bases, leaving 11 bases between them. The DNA for the CDR3 is TGTGCCAGCAGCTTCTCCACCGCGCTGAACACTGAAGCTTTCTTT. It is translated as CASSFSTALNTEAFF.

The rearrangement links TRBV7-9 to TRBJ2-5; 9 nucleotides line up with TRBD1. The CDR3 has 16 amino acids. With V trimmed by 1 base and J by 4 bases, 7 bases remained unmatched. Germline lookup yields CDR1 SEHNR and CDR2 FQNEAQ (reference sequence). CDR3 sequence reads: CASSLGNRGLGETQYF. CDR3 nucleotides: TGTGCCAGCAGCTTAGGGAACAGGGGGCTCGGAGAGACCCAGTACTTC. The full variable domain, its missing parts supplied by reference TRBV7-9 and TRBJ2-5, is DTGVSQNPRHKITKRGQNVTFRCDPISEHNRLYWYRQTLGQGPEFLTYFQNEAQLEKSRLLSDRFSAERPKGSFSTLEIQRTEQGDSAMYLCASSLGNRGLGETQYFGPGTRLLVL.

The rearrangement joins TRBV5-6 to TRBJ1-4, with 8 bases matching TRBD1. V dropped 4 bases and J dropped 8; count of bases not matched to a gene: 10. This CDR3 contains 15 residues. Germline CDR1 is SGHDT and CDR2 is YYEEEE. The DNA for the CDR3 is TGTGCCAGCAGCCGAGACAGGGGAGCAAGAGAAAAACTGTTTTTT. It codes for CASSRDRGAREKLFF.

The rearrangement links TRBV5-4 to TRBJ2-4; 10 nucleotides match TRBD2. J gave up 7 bases and V 5 bases, and 9 bases lay outside the gene matches. Germline CDR1 is SGHNT and CDR2 is YYREEE (reference sequence). The length of the CDR3 is 15 residues. Here the CDR3 DNA reads TGTGCCAGCAGAAGAGCGGGGGGGCCTCGTAACATTCAGTACTTC. It encodes CASRRAGGPRNIQYF.

This chain connects TRBV9 to TRBJ1-1; perhaps TRBD1 as D (6 bases). Trimming pared 2 bases from V and 5 bases from J, leaving 16 bases between. This CDR3 comprises 15 residues. CDR1 SGDLS and CDR2 YYNGEE come from the germline V gene. DNA of the CDR3: TGTGCCAGCAGCGTTATGGGGGGGCGAGGGACTGAAGCTTTCTTT. It codes for CASSVMGGRGTEAFF.

The V call is TRBV29-1, the J call TRBJ2-3; 7 bases line up with TRBD2. The CDR3 is 13 amino acids. J was trimmed by 6 bases and V by 5 bases; bases with no gene match: 8. In germline, CDR1 is SQVTM, CDR2 ANQGSEA. DNA of the CDR3: TGCAGCGTTCTAGCGGCCGGCATGGATACGCAGTATTTT. This sequence encodes CSVLAAGMDTQYF.

V and J are TRBV2 and TRBJ1-5; TRBD1 agrees at 10 bases. The V segment lost 6 bases and the J segment 4 bases; nucleotides outside the gene matches: 3. The CDR3 consists of 14 residues. Looked up from germline, CDR1 is SNHLY and CDR2 is FYNNEI. The chain's CDR3 is CASRLGQGNQPQHF. The CDR3 bases are TGTGCCAGCAGGCTGGGACAGGGGAATCAGCCCCAGCATTTT.